The 15 T cell receptor beta chains below were found in one sample sequenced in a study of T-cell reconstitution after alpha-beta-depleted transplantation in children. TCRbeta library construction was performed incorporating unique molecular identifiers. TCRdb itself ran the PCR reads through MiXCR, one entry per CDR3 protein. The table includes roughly 790,000 distinct CDR3 sequences, under 20% detected once. The material was PBMCs, mostly from graft donor cells, obtained 360 days after TCRalphabeta/CD19-depleted stem cell transplant. These receptors originate from a male patient under 18 who had a stem cell transplant for acute lymphoblastic leukemia, so the T cells may come from the graft donor.

The chain recombines TRBV13 with TRBJ2-3, with D tentatively TRBD1 (5 bases). Germline lookup yields CDR1 PRHDT and CDR2 FYEKMQ (reference sequence). This CDR3 is built from 12 residues. Trimming left V 2 bases short and J 10 bases short, with 10 bases between. DNA for the CDR3: TGTGCCAGCAGCTTAAAGGGGTCTGCGCAGTATTTT. Translation gives CASSLKGSAQYF.

This sequence joins TRBV2 and TRBJ1-1; D is perhaps TRBD1 (6 bases). The CDR3 is 12 amino acids. The germline V gene encodes CDR1 SNHLY and CDR2 FYNNEI. Trimming removed 6 bases from V and 9 bases from J, with 14 bases in between. The CDR3 is CASRTPGQKAFF. CDR3 in DNA: TGTGCCAGCAGGACACCGGGACAAAAAGCTTTCTTT.

The chain combines TRBV7-9 with TRBJ1-2; 7 bases map to TRBD1. Germline V gene data show CDR1 as SEHNR and CDR2 as FQNEAQ (reference sequence). The V and J ends lost 4 bases and 4 bases, in that order; junction bases with no gene match: 9. CDR3 size: 15 residues. The CDR3 sequence: CASSSTGSRGYGYTF. The CDR3 nucleotides are TGTGCCAGCAGCTCGACAGGGAGCCGCGGCTATGGCTACACCTTC.

The V gene is TRBV4-1, the J gene TRBJ2-1, with 8 bases aligning to TRBD2. The CDR3 has 16 amino acids. Trimming at V came to 1 base and at J to 4 bases, leaving 6 bases not matched to a gene. Germline CDR1 reads MGHRA; CDR2 reads YSYEKL. CDR3 nucleotides: TGCGCCAGCAGCCAAGGCTTCGGGAGGGGGTACAATGAGCAGTTCTTC. Amino acid sequence: CASSQGFGRGYNEQFF.

This chain uses TRBV7-2 with TRBJ1-1, with D possibly being TRBD1 (5 bases). Per the germline V gene, CDR1 is SGHTA and CDR2 is FQGNSA. The CDR3 extends over 17 amino acids. V was clipped by 0 bases and J by 0 bases, with 14 bases between them. CDR3 sequence reads: CASSLAPTVKMNTEAFF. CDR3 sequence (DNA): TGTGCCAGCAGCTTAGCTCCGACAGTCAAGATGAACACTGAAGCTTTCTTT.

The genes are TRBV12-3 or TRBV12-4 and TRBJ2-2; 10 bases line up with TRBD2. The CDR3 totals 17 residues. The junction had 11 bases not matched to a gene; V was cut back by 2 bases and J by 8 bases. This chain's CDR3 is CASSLSLSGRASGELFF. Written as DNA, the CDR3 is TGTGCCAGCAGTTTAAGTCTAAGCGGGAGGGCCTCTGGGGAGCTGTTTTTT.

This chain connects TRBV29-1 to TRBJ2-2, with 7 bases identical to TRBD2. This CDR3 region has 18 residues. V dropped 0 bases and J dropped 0; count of bases not matched to a gene: 10. Germline V gene sequence: CDR1 SQVTM, CDR2 ANQGSEA. CDR3: CSVEDLSASGANTGELFF. In DNA, the CDR3 is TGCAGCGTTGAAGACCTTTCGGCTAGCGGTGCGAACACCGGGGAGCTGTTTTTT.

The chain carries TRBV6-5 and TRBJ1-1; 8 bases are a match to TRBD1. CDR1 and CDR2 from the germline V gene are MNHEY and SVGAGI. V lost 2 bases to trimming and J lost 6 bases; unmatched junction nucleotides: 8. The CDR3 runs 15 residues. This CDR3 reads CASSYDRGMLAEAFF. The CDR3 coding sequence is TGTGCCAGCAGTTACGACAGGGGTATGTTGGCTGAAGCTTTCTTT.

This clonotype came up many times. The chain uses TRBV12-3 or TRBV12-4 and TRBJ2-1; maybe TRBD2 (5 bases). The CDR3 length is 13 residues. V lost 5 bases, J lost 10 bases, and 15 bases lay in between. CDR3 nucleotide sequence: TGTGCCAGCAGTCCGGACCCCGCGGGCGAGCAGTTCTTC. Translated: CASSPDPAGEQFF.

In its sample, this clonotype was seen many times. V usage is TRBV28 and J usage is TRBJ2-2, with D possibly being TRBD2 (6 bases). V gave up 6 bases and J gave up 4 bases, with 9 bases separating them. CDR1 and CDR2 from the germline V gene are MDHEN and SYDVKM. There are 13 residues in the CDR3. The CDR3 DNA follows: TGTGCCAGCAGATCCGGGGGCACCGGGGAGCTGTTTTTT. Its protein is CASRSGGTGELFF.

This clonotype was picked up many times. In nucleotides, the CDR3 is TGTGCCAGCAGCTTAGAGTACGAGCAGTACTTC. Amino acids: CASSLEYEQYF. The chain combines TRBV5-6 with TRBJ2-7; no reliable D call. The CDR3 is 11 residues long. Trimming shortened V by 2 bases and J by 4 bases, and 4 bases separated the two germline ends. CDR1 SGHDT and CDR2 YYEEEE come from the germline V gene.

This clonotype was counted between two and nine times. The chain has TRBV18 and TRBJ2-7; D may be TRBD1 (6 bases). CDR1 and CDR2 (germline): KGHSH, LQKENI. Trimming took off 6 bases at V and 5 bases at J, with 14 bases between the two ends. CDR3 size: 13 residues. In nucleotides, the CDR3 is TGTGCCAGCTCCCAAAACCGGGACAACGAGCAGTACTTC. This codes for CASSQNRDNEQYF. Complete variable domain (other parts from reference TRBV18 and TRBJ2-7): NAGVMQNPRHLVRRRGQEARLRCSPMKGHSHVYWYRQLPEEGLKFMVYLQKENIIDESGMPKERFSAEFPKEGPSILRIQQVVRGDSAAYFCASSQNRDNEQYFGPGTRLTVT.

The chain has TRBV5-1 and TRBJ1-1; D might be TRBD1 (6 bases). The length of the CDR3 is 17 residues. Germline CDR1 reads SGHRS; CDR2 reads YFSETQ. V was clipped by 0 bases and J by 7 bases, with 22 bases between them. CDR3 loop: CASSLDSQGPQRSEAFF. The CDR3 nucleotides are TGCGCCAGCAGCTTGGATAGCCAGGGGCCCCAGAGGAGTGAAGCTTTCTTT.

This clonotype turned up a few times. The chain carries TRBV24-1 and TRBJ2-3, with D maybe TRBD1 (5 bases). The CDR3 sequence is 15 residues long. V was trimmed by 3 bases and J by 2 bases, leaving 11 bases between them. The germline CDR1 and CDR2 sequences are KGHDR and SFDVKD. DNA of the CDR3: TGTGCCACCAGTGATACCCAGGGCCTCACAGATACGCAGTATTTT. Its protein product is CATSDTQGLTDTQYF.

J is TRBJ2-1 and V is TRBV29-1, with 8 bases fitting TRBD2. V lost 6 bases and J lost 12; bases outside the gene matches: 16. The CDR3 has 14 amino acids. Germline V CDR1 and CDR2: SQVTM, ANQGSEA. CDR3 loop: CSVRWSGSPQGQFF. CDR3 bases: TGCAGCGTGAGGTGGAGCGGGAGCCCTCAGGGGCAGTTCTTC.